Below, 3 T cell receptor beta chains from the same sample are listed, as sequenced in a study of blood T cells in healthy people across ages. The use of a sample-barcoded 5' primer and a J-beta primer mix characterized a second PCR of 7 to 11 cycles. TCRdb passed the 5' RACE reads through MiXCR, listing each CDR3 protein once. The table records approximately 850,000 distinct CDR3 sequences, around 45% of them present only once. Source material: blood. The origin of the receptors is a man aged 55 to 70 in good health.

With regard to this clonotype: One end of the junction does not line up with germline, which may come from a read error. The chain couples TRBV2 to TRBJ1-6; D ambiguous. The V gene's germline CDR1 is SNHLY and CDR2 FYNNEI. The CDR3 totals 16 residues. The CDR3 coding sequence is TGTACCAGCAGTGAAGCTTCGGGGATCCATAATTCACCCCTCCACTTT. Translation gives CTSSEASGIHNSPLHF.

This clonotype came up a few times. V is TRBV6-2 or TRBV6-3 and J is TRBJ2-7; D remains ambiguous. The CDR3 is 14 residues long. The germline CDR1 and CDR2 sequences are MNHEY and SVGEGT. Trimming pared 6 bases from V and 4 bases from J, leaving 16 bases between. The CDR3 bases are TGTGCCAGCAGATCAGGACCCCAACCGTACGAGCAGTACTTC. Translated, it gives CASRSGPQPYEQYF.

J is TRBJ2-3 and V is TRBV2; 7 nucleotides agree with TRBD1. Looked up from germline, CDR1 is SNHLY and CDR2 is FYNNEI. The ends lost 6 bases at V and 6 bases at J; junction bases unmatched: 6. CDR3 length equals 13 residues. CDR3 loop: CASRETGYDTQYF. The CDR3 region has the DNA TGTGCCAGCAGAGAGACAGGGTACGATACGCAGTATTTT.